The 11 T cell receptor beta chains listed next were all sequenced from one sample in a study of T cells in Graves' hyperthyroidism and ophthalmopathy. RNA transcripts were the template for amplifying TCR beta CDR3 regions. The TCR CDR3 first-round RT-PCR relied on the HTBI primer set. TCRdb itself ran the multiplex PCR reads through MiXCR, one entry per CDR3 protein. Among more than 550,000 distinct CDR3 sequences listed, over 15% were seen once. The sequencing input was blood. These TCRs come from a woman in her fifties or sixties with Graves' hyperthyroidism that later progressed to Graves' ophthalmopathy.

The chain couples TRBV7-9 to TRBJ2-7; 10 bases line up with TRBD1. The CDR3 extends over 14 amino acids. V shed 7 bases and J 2 bases; nucleotides not matched to a gene: 5. Germline-derived CDR1 and CDR2 are SEHNR and FQNEAQ (reference sequence). CDR3 in DNA: TGTGCCAGCATCCTAGGGACAGGGGCCTACGAGCAGTACTTC. This translates into CASILGTGAYEQYF.

The rearrangement uses TRBV25-1 and TRBJ1-1; possibly TRBD1 for D (5 bases). CDR1 MGHDK and CDR2 SYGVNS come from the germline V gene. Trimming removed 7 bases from V and 4 bases from J, with 19 bases in between. The CDR3 spans 15 residues. CDR3 residues: CASTRTGGVGTEAFF. For the CDR3, the DNA is TGTGCCAGCACTCGAACGGGGGGAGTTGGCACTGAAGCTTTCTTT. The whole variable domain, remainder taken from reference TRBV25-1 and TRBJ1-1, is EADIYQTPRYLVIGTGKKITLECSQTMGHDKMYWYQQDPGMELHLIHYSYGVNSTEKGDLSSESTVSRIRTEHFPLTLESARPSHTSQYLCASTRTGGVGTEAFFGQGTRLTVV.

This clonotype has at least ten counts. The genes are TRBV7-8 and TRBJ2-1, with 15 positions matching TRBD2. The V gene's germline CDR1 is SGHVS and CDR2 FQNEAQ. The CDR3 totals 16 residues. Trimming took 2 bases from V and 15 from J; bases not matched to a gene: 11. CDR3 in amino acids: CASSLRTSGGARYPFF. CDR3 nucleotides: TGTGCCAGCAGCTTAAGGACTAGCGGGGGGGCTAGATATCCGTTCTTC.

The V gene is TRBV5-4, the J gene TRBJ2-5; 9 positions match TRBD2. V gave up 0 bases and J gave up 2 bases; unmatched junction bases: 5. The CDR3 extends over 16 amino acids. Germline loops: CDR1 SGHNT, CDR2 YYREEE (reference sequence). CDR3 sequence (DNA): TGTGCCAGCAGCTTGGGTGCTAGCGGGGTACAAGAGACCCAGTACTTC. It translates to CASSLGASGVQETQYF.

This clonotype turned up a few times. The V and J genes are TRBV27 and TRBJ2-7; 7 nucleotides align to TRBD1. V was pared by 1 base and J by 6 bases, with 6 bases of the junction left unmatched. CDR1 is MNHEY and CDR2 is SMNVEV in the germline V gene (reference sequence). The CDR3 is made up of 14 amino acids. The CDR3 DNA follows: TGTGCCAGCAGTTTATTGATAGCAGGGGGCGAGCAGTACTTC. This sequence encodes CASSLLIAGGEQYF.

The rearrangement links TRBV29-1 to TRBJ1-2; D is undetermined. Trimming stripped 7 bases from V and 3 bases from J, with 9 bases between. The CDR3 sequence is 11 residues long. The germline CDR1 and CDR2 sequences are SQVTM and ANQGSEA. The DNA of the CDR3 is TGCAGCGCTCTGCTAGACTATGGCTACACCTTC. This sequence encodes CSALLDYGYTF.

The sample holds a few counts of this clonotype. This chain connects TRBV27 to TRBJ1-1; no clear D. CDR3 length equals 14 residues. V dropped 0 bases and J dropped 7 bases, with 12 bases sitting between them. Germline assignment: CDR1 MNHEY and CDR2 SMNVEV (reference sequence). The CDR3 DNA follows: TGTGCCAGCAGTTTATCCGTTGAGCAGCTTGAAGCTTTCTTT. Translated: CASSLSVEQLEAFF.

This clonotype was detected only a few times. The chain joins TRBV5-6 to TRBJ2-2; TRBD2 is a possible D gene (6 bases). Trimming stripped 5 bases from V and 4 bases from J, with 9 bases between. Germline V gives CDR1 SGHDT, CDR2 YYEEEE. The CDR3 runs to 13 residues. The CDR3 DNA follows: TGTGCCAGCAGGGGGCGGGGCACCGGGGAGCTGTTTTTT. This encodes CASRGRGTGELFF.

V and J are TRBV20-1 and TRBJ2-1; D tentatively reads TRBD1 or TRBD2 (5 bases each). Germline CDR1 DFQATT, CDR2 SNEGSKA (reference sequence). The CDR3 is 14 amino acids. Trimming pared 4 bases from V and 9 bases from J, leaving 19 bases between. For the CDR3, the DNA is TGCAGTGCTAAACCCCCTCGCAGGGAGAGTGAGCAGTTCTTC. This translates into CSAKPPRRESEQFF.

This clonotype was seen ten or more times. The chain combines TRBV9 with TRBJ2-3; TRBD2 aligns across 7 bases. There are 17 residues in the CDR3. V dropped 0 bases and J dropped 1; count of bases not matched to a gene: 8. The V gene's germline CDR1 is SGDLS and CDR2 YYNGEE. The CDR3 nucleotides are TGTGCCAGCAGCGTAGTCGGGCAGCGGGGACGCACAGATACGCAGTATTTT. It specifies CASSVVGQRGRTDTQYF.

This clonotype was seen at least ten times. This rearrangement joins TRBV2 to TRBJ2-7; no reliable D call. Trimming took 7 bases from V and 0 from J, leaving 10 bases between them. CDR3 size: 13 residues. Germline values: CDR1 SNHLY, CDR2 FYNNEI. CDR3 bases: TGTGCCAGCATAGTCTCCAACTCCTACGAGCAGTACTTC. Translation gives CASIVSNSYEQYF.